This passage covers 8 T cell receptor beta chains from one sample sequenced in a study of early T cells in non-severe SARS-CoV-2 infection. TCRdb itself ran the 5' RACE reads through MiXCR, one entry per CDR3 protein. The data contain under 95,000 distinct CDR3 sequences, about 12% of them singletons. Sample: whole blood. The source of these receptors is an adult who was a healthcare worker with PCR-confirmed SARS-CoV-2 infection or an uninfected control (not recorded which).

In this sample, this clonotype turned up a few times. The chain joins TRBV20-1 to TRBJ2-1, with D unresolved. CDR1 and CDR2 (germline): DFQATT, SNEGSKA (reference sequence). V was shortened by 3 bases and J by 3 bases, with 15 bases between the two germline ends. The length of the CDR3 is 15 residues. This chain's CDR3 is CSASKAYSFYNEQFF. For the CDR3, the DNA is TGCAGTGCTAGTAAGGCTTACTCCTTCTACAATGAGCAGTTCTTC.

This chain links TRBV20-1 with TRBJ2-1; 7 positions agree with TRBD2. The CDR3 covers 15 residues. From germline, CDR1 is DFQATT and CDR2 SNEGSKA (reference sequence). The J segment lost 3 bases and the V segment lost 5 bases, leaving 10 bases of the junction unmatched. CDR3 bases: TGCAGTGCTCCAAGACTAGCTTCATTCTACAATGAGCAGTTCTTC. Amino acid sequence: CSAPRLASFYNEQFF.

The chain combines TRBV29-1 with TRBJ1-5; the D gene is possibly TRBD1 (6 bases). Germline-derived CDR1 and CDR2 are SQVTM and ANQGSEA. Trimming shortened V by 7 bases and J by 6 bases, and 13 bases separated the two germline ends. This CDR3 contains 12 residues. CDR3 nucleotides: TGCAGCGGCCCCACAGGGAGTCAGCCCCAGCATTTT. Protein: CSGPTGSQPQHF.

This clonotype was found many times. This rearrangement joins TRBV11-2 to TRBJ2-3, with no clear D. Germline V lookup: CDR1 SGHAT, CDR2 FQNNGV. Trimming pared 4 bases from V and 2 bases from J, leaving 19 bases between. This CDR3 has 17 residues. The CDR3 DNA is TGTGCCAGCAGCTCGTACCCTATTCACTACTCCACAGATACGCAGTATTTT. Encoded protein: CASSSYPIHYSTDTQYF.

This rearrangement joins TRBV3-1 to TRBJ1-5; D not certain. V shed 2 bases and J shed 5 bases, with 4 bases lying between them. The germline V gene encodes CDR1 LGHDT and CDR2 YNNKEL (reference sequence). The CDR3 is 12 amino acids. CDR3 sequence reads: CASSQTDQPQHF. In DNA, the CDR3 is TGTGCCAGCAGCCAAACAGATCAGCCCCAGCATTTT.

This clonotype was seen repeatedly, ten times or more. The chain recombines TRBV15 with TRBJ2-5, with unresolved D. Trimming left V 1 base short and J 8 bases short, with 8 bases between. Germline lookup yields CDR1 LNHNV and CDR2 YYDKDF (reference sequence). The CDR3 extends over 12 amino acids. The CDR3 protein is CATSRASSTQYF. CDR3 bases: TGTGCCACCAGCAGAGCCTCTTCAACCCAGTACTTC. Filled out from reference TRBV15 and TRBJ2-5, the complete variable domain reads DAMVIQNPRYQVTQFGKPVTLSCSQTLNHNVMYWYQQKSSQAPKLLFHYYDKDFNNEADTPDNFQSRRPNTSFCFLDIRSPGLGDTAMYLCATSRASSTQYFGPGTRLLVL.

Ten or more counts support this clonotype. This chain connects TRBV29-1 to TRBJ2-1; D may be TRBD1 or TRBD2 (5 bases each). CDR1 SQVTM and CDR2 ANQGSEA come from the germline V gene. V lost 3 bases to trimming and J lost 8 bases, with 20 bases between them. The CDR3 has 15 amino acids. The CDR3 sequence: CSVDRGVPLVDEQFF. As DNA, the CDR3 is TGCAGCGTTGATCGAGGGGTCCCTCTTGTCGATGAGCAGTTCTTC.

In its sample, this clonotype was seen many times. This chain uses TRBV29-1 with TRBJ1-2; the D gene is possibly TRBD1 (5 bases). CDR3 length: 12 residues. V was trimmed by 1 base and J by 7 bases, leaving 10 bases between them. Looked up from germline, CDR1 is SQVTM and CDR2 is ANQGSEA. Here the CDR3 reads CSVEGGAGGYTF. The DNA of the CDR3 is TGCAGCGTTGAAGGGGGCGCGGGTGGCTACACCTTC.